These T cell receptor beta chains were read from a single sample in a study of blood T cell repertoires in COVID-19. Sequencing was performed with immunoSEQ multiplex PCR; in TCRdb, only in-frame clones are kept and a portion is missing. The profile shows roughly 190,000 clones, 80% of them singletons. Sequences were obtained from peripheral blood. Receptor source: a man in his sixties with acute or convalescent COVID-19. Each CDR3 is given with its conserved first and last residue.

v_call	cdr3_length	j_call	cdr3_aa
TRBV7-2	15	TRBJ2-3	CASSFKTGDVDTQYF
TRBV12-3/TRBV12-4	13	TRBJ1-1	CASSLTSGTEAFF
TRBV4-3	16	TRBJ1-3	CASSQADRASGNTIYF
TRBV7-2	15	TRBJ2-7	CASSLDGVVSYEQYF
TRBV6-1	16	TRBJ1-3	CASSGDRALYGNTIYF
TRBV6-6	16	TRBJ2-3	CASSYSTGGGSTTQYF
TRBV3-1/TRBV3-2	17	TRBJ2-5	CASSQLGGGAPGETQYF
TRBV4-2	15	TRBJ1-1	CASSPPRGPNTEAFF
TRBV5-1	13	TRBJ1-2	CASSLAGDYGYTF
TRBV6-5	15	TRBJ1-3	CASMRGGASGNTIYF
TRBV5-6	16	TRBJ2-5	CASSFGSGRGQETQYF
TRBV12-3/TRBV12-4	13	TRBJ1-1	CASSRNRNTEAFF
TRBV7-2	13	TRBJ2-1	CATSLQGFREQFF
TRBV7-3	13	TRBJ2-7	CASSNTNSYEQYF
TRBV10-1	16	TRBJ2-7	CASSPSGLGYSYEQYF
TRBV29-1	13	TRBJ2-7	CSVSGQATYEQYF
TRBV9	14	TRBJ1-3	CASSATGSGNTIYF
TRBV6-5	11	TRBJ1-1	CASIITGGAFF
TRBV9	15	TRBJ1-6	CASSVGQGPQSPLHF
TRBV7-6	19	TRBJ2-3	CASSSRRLAGGPSTDTQYF
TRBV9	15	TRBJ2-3	CASTPAGGGTDTQYF
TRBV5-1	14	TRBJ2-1	CASSLGQSNNEQFF
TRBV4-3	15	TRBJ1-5	CASSQERQGGQPQHF
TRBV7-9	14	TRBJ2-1	CASSSDLQGLRQFF
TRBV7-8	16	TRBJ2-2	CASSLATSLVTGELFF
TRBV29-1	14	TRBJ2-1	CSVDLGGAGNEQFF
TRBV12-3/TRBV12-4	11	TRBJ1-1	CASSLSREAFF
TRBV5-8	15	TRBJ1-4	CASSRQISTNEKLFF
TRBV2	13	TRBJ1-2	CASSAGGYSGYTF
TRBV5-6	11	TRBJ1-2	CASSLTVGYTF
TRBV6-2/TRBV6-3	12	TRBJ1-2	CASSPENYGYTF
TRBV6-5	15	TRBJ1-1	CASSYSSIVITEAFF
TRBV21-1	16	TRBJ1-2	CASSKAEDRGYYGYTF
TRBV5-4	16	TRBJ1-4	CASSPSGGLTNEKLFF
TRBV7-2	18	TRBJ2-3	CASSDNLEDRGLRDTQYF
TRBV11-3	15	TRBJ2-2	CASSTGVGGTGELFF
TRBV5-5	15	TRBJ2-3	CASSFSPGGADTQYF
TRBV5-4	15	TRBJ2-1	CASSSLAGGYNEQFF
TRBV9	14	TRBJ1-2	CASSVEDTHYGYTF
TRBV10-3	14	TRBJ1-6	CAICTQPDNSPLHF
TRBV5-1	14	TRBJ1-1	CASSLTDWNTEAFF
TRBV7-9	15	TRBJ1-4	CASSRGTGTFEKLFF
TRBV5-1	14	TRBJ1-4	CASSLSGLGEKLFF
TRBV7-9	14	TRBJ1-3	CASSLDRAGNTIYF
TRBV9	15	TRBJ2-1	CASSASGISYNEQFF
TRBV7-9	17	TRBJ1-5	CASSLAPPGMGNQPQHF
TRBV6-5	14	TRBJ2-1	CASSYTRTYNEQFF
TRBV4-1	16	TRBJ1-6	CASSQSGGKNNSPLHF
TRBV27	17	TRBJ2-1	CASSQFFTSANFNEQFF
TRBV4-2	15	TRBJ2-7	CASSPGQGFPYEQYF
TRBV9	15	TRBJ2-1	CASSVSGGAGNEQFF
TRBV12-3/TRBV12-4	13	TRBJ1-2	CASRSDKNYGYTF